This record looks at one T cell receptor beta chain sequence and its context. Cohort allocation depended upon clinical history that participants reported. Symptom resolution, clearance, or two negative PCRs marked the recovered donors of Cohort 3. This CDR3 has 14 residues. This entry comes from a study of blood T cell repertoires in COVID-19. Method: immunoSEQ multiplex PCR; TCRdb's copy keeps in-frame clones and lacks some. The sample has approximately 210,000 clones; more than 80% are singletons. The TCR originated in a woman aged 18-29 years who had recovered from COVID-19. V gene TRBV21-1 combines with J gene TRBJ1-3; the D call in the table, TRBD1, was not verified against the DNA. TRBV21-1 constitutes a pseudogene. The sequenced material came from PBMCs or T cells enriched from blood (not recorded which). The CDR3 DNA sequence: TGTGCCCATCTGACAGGCGTCGTAGGAGACACCATATATTTT. The encoded protein is CAHLTGVVGDTIYF.